The entry below gives a single T cell receptor beta chain sequence along with its context. What it binds is not known. This specimen belongs to a study of cytomegalovirus exposure and HLA in healthy donors. Turning to the study itself: As released early, the data held some 85 million unique TCRs from HLA-typed donors. Study-level points and caveats: In a later analysis, common viral pathogens appeared linked to several of the most significant clusters. Trimming of TCR beta V- and J-genes showed a link, identified in a later analysis, to a missense DCLRE1C variant. Productive status was seen about 90% or about 30% of the time for most TCR beta V segments in an earlier analysis.

Trimming cost V 0 bases and J 0 bases, with 12 bases left between them. Germline lookup yields CDR1 LGHNA and CDR2 YSLEER. The CDR3 has 16 amino acids. 60 Vbeta and 13 Jbeta primers were used in PCR. The protocol was immunoSEQ multiplex PCR, while the TCRdb copy is restricted to in-frame clones and leaves out a portion. The table has some 140,000 clones, around three quarters seen once. This receptor was taken from a man aged 18 to 30 in good health and CMV-seronegative. Sample: PBMCs. V usage is TRBV4-3 and J usage is TRBJ2-7; D not resolved. CDR3 sequence reads: CASSQDLGRSSYEQYF. CDR3 in DNA: TGCGCCAGCAGCCAAGATCTAGGTCGGAGCTCCTACGAGCAGTACTTC.